This entry concerns a single T cell receptor beta chain. The data originate from a study of blood T cell repertoires in COVID-19. Living in roughly 25 US areas, the participants were between about 18 and 100 years of age. Method: immunoSEQ multiplex PCR; TCRdb's copy keeps in-frame clones and lacks some. The table shows some 460,000 clones, with 87% occurring only once. The ends were cut back, 6 bases at V and 6 bases at J, with 12 bases in the middle. The germline V gene has CDR1 SQVTM and CDR2 ANQGSEA. The CDR3 has 11 residues. The V gene is TRBV29-1, the J gene TRBJ2-7; no reliable D call. Sequenced material: PBMCs or T cells enriched from blood (not recorded which). This sequence originates from a woman aged 18-35 years who had recovered from COVID-19. The CDR3 spells CSVDDNLEQYF. The DNA for the CDR3 is TGCAGCGTAGATGACAATCTCGAGCAGTACTTC.